This T cell receptor beta chain stems from a study of T cells in Graves' hyperthyroidism and ophthalmopathy. Exclusions: uncontrolled infection, other autoimmune disease, pregnancy, lactation. The PBMCs were taken from around 10 ml of fresh peripheral blood. Losses at the gene ends were 1 base for V and 9 bases for J; bases not matched to a gene: 7. Germline CDR1 reads SGHNT; CDR2 reads YYREEE (reference sequence). The CDR3 is made up of 14 amino acids. RNA transcripts gave rise to amplified TCR beta CDR3 regions. During a first-round RT-PCR of the TCR CDR3, the HTBI primer set was used. MiXCR, run by TCRdb on the multiplex PCR reads, gives a single entry per CDR3 protein. Seen here are under 750,000 distinct CDR3 sequences, around 20% observed once, and the top ten hold approximately 15%.

The chain has TRBV5-4 and TRBJ1-1, with 9 bases lining up with TRBD1. This sequence originates from a woman between 50 and 59 years old with Graves' hyperthyroidism that later progressed to Graves' ophthalmopathy. The source material was blood. CDR3 DNA sequence: TGTGCCAGCAGCTTGCTGGTGGACAGGGGACAAGCTTTCTTT. Amino acid sequence: CASSLLVDRGQAFF.